This TCR beta chain was captured by sequencing in a study of OX40 agonist ivuxolimab in advanced cancers. For the study in its entirety: Ivuxolimab was an agonistic, fully human IgG2 monoclonal antibody directed against OX40 (CD134), a costimulatory receptor. Intravenous ivuxolimab was administered to patients every 2 weeks at six dose levels: 0.01, 0.1, 0.3, 1.5, 3 and 10 mg/kg. Of the roughly 51 patients in dose escalation, 19 had hepatocellular carcinoma, some 15 had melanoma, 9 had renal cell carcinoma and 9 had head and neck cancer. In the dose-escalation cohort, more than 75% of patients were male, and the mean age was approximately 60 years, with a range of roughly 23 to 85. Patients were allowed to have had prior anti-PD-1, anti-PD-L1 or anti-CTLA-4 therapy, and approximately 39% of the dose-escalation patients had been treated with checkpoint inhibitors. Partial responses occurred in three dose-escalation patients: two with cutaneous melanoma and one with hepatocellular carcinoma. The purpose of peripheral TCRbeta sequencing was to test whether ivuxolimab changed TCR sequence diversity and led to clonal T-cell expansion. The monotherapy dose-escalation portion (N of about 50 patients) of the phase I ivuxolimab trial is reported in the paper.

Reading from cysteine to phenylalanine, the CDR3 counts 10 amino acids. Solely the CDR3 DNA is kept, with 30 bases framed from the first base. Taken from the germline V gene (reference sequence), the CDR1 and CDR2 loops are MNHEY and SMNVEV. Here is what the overall study found, with its caveats: Which antigens the clonally expanded peripheral T cells were specific for was not determined. At doses of 0.1 to 3.0 mg/kg, clonal expansion of both CD4+ and CD8+ blood T cells was observed from baseline to week 6. Low levels of normalized T-cell clonal expansion were also seen in some nonresponding patients. In partial responders in the 0.1-3.0 mg/kg groups, normalized peripheral clonal expansion was found to be among the lowest, especially among CD8+ T cells. After ivuxolimab, more expanded clones were found on average in CD8+ T cells than in CD4+ T cells.

To sequence the TCRbeta CDR3 region, genomic DNA was isolated from the sorted cells. The immunoSEQ Assay was used for sequencing of TCRbeta CDR3 regions. TCRdb obtained this table from immuneACCESS and retained in-frame rearrangements with V and J assigned. These tables miss some clones; where compared with another copy, unresolved V genes account for less than half of the shortfall, and the remainder is unexplained. The sample table contains some 83,000 clones; only one count was recorded for approximately 86% of them. Under 2.5% of the sample lies in the top ten. On this clone itself: The specificity of this receptor is unknown. At one end, the junction sequence differs from germline, possibly due to a read error.

The trial excluded patients who had a history of autoimmune disease or who were on systemic immunosuppression. Peripheral blood for TCR sequencing was drawn from every dose cohort at baseline, at cycle 4 day 1 and at cycle 7 day 1. Samples came from an open-label, multicenter, first-in-human phase I dose-escalation trial of ivuxolimab. The trial enrolled adults with locally advanced or metastatic head and neck squamous cell, hepatocellular, melanoma or renal cell carcinoma. Before TCR sequencing, CD4+ T cells and CD8+ T cells were sorted from peripheral blood as separate populations. The source material was CD4+ or CD8+ T cells sorted from blood, sampled in a trial of the OX40 agonist ivuxolimab. The chain is assembled from TRBV27 and TRBJ2-2, and TRBD2 may be the D gene, going by 5 matching bases. This TCR was recovered from an adult with an advanced solid tumor such as melanoma, head and neck, liver or kidney cancer. The CDR3 protein: CASKHRGAVF. The nucleotide sequence is TGTGCCAGCAAACACCGGGGAGCTGTTTTT.